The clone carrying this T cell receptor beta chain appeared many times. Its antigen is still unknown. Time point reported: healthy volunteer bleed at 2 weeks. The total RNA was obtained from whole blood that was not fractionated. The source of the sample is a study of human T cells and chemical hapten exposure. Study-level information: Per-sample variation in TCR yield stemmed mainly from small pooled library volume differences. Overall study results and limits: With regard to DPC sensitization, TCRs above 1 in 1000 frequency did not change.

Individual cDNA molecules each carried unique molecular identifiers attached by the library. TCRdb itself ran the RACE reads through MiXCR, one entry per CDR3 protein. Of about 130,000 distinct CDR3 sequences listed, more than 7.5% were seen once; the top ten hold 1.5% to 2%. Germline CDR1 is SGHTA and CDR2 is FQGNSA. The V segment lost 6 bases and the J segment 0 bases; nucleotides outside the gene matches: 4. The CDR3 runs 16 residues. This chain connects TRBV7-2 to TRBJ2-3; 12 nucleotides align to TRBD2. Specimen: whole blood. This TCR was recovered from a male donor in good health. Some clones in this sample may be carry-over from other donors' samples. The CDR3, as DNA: TGTGCCAGCAGAACCGGGACTAGCGGGAGCACAGATACGCAGTATTTT. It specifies CASRTGTSGSTDTQYF.